This record looks at one T cell receptor (beta chain) sequence and its context. Its cognate antigen is unknown. 60 Vbeta and 13 Jbeta primers were used in PCR. TCRdb keeps only in-frame clones here, not all; method: immunoSEQ multiplex PCR. The repertoire holds about 120,000 clones, under 80% seen once, with approximately 3.8% in the top ten. This sample stems from a study of cytomegalovirus exposure and HLA in healthy donors. Whole-study findings and limits: There were a few CMV-associated chains whose specificity for CMV antigens was confirmed in vitro. In a later analysis, CMV-associated beta chains were mostly HLA-associated, it appeared. Sequencing depth across donors, presence/absence analyses assumed, was roughly uniform.

Among the donors, all were healthy bone marrow donors. V trimming: 3 bases; J trimming: 6 bases; junction bases outside the gene matches: 5. Germline values: CDR1 MDHEN, CDR2 SYDVKM. CDR3 length: 13 amino acids. Input material: PBMCs. V gene TRBV28 combines with J gene TRBJ2-7; 7 bases map to TRBD1. The receptor was isolated from a man aged 40-55 years in good health and CMV-seropositive. The chain's CDR3 is CASSFIGQAEQYF. DNA for the CDR3: TGTGCCAGCAGTTTCATTGGACAGGCCGAGCAGTACTTC.